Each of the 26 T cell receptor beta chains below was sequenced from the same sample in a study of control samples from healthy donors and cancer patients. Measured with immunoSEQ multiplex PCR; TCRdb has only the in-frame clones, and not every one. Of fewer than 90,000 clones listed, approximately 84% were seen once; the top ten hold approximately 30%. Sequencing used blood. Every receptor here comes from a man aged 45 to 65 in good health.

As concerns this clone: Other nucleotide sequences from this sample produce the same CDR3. DNA for the CDR3: TGTGCCAGTAGAGGCCGCCCTGAAGCTTTCTTT. Its protein product is CASRGRPEAFF. The V and J genes are TRBV28 and TRBJ1-1, with D hard to call. This CDR3 has 11 residues. V dropped 9 bases and J dropped 6 bases, with 11 bases sitting between them. Germline assignment: CDR1 MDHEN and CDR2 SYDVKM.

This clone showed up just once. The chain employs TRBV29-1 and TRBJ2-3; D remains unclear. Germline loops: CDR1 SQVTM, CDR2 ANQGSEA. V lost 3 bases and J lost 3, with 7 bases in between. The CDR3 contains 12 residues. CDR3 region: CSVDDKTDTQYF. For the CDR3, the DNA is TGCAGCGTTGACGACAAGACAGATACGCAGTATTTT.

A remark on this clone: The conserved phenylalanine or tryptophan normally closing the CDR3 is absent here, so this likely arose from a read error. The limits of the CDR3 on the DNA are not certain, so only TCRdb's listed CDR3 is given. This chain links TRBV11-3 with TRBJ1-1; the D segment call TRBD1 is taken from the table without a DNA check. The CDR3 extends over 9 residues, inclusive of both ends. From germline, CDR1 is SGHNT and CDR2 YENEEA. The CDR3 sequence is CASSLDQGS.

Here the CDR3 DNA reads TGTGCCTGGAGTGTACTGGGTTCAGCTTTCTTT. Protein sequence: CAWSVLGSAFF. The chain has TRBV30 and TRBJ1-1, with unresolved D. V lost 0 bases, J lost 10 bases, and 9 bases lay in between. Germline V gene data show CDR1 as GTSNPN and CDR2 as SVGIG (reference sequence). The CDR3 contains 11 residues.

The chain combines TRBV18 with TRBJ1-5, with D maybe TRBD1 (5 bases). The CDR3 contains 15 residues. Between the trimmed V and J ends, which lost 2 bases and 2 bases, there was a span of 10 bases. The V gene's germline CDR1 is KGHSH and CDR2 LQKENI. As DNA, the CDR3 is TGTGCCAGCTCACCAGGGGTAGGGGGCAATCAGCCCCAGCATTTT. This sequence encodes CASSPGVGGNQPQHF.

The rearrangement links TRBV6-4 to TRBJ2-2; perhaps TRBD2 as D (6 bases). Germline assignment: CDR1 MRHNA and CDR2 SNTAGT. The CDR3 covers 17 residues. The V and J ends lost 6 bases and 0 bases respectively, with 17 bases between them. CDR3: CASSPLAGYSNTGELFF. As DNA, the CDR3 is TGTGCCAGCAGCCCCCTGGCGGGGTACTCGAACACCGGGGAGCTGTTTTTT.

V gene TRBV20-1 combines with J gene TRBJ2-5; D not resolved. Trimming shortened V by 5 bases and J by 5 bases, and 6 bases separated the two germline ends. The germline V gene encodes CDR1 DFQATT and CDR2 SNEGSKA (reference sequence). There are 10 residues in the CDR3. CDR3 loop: CSAQAETQYF. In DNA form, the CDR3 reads TGCAGTGCTCAAGCGGAGACCCAGTACTTC.

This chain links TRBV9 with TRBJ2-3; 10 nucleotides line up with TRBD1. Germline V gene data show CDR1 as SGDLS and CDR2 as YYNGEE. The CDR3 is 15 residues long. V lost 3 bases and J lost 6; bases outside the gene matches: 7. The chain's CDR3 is CASSERDRGRDTQYF. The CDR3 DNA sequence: TGTGCCAGCAGCGAGAGGGACAGGGGACGGGATACGCAGTATTTT.

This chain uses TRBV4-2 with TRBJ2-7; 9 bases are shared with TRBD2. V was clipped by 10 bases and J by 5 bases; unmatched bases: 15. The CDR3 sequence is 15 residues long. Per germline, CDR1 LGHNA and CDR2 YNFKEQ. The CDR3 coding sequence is TGTGCCACCACCCAACAACACGGCGGGGGGGACGAGCAGTACTTC. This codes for CATTQQHGGGDEQYF.

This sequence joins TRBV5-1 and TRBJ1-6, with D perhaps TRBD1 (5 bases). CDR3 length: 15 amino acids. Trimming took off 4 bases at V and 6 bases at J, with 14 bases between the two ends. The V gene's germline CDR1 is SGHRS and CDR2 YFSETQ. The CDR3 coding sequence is TGCGCCAGCAGCCTGCAGGGACCTAGTAATTCACCCCTCCACTTT. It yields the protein CASSLQGPSNSPLHF. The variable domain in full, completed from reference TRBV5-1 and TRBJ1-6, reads KAGVTQTPRYLIKTRGQQVTLSCSPISGHRSVSWYQQTPGQGLQFLFEYFSETQRNKGNFPGRFSGRQFSNSRSEMNVSTLELGDSALYLCASSLQGPSNSPLHFGNGTRLTVT.

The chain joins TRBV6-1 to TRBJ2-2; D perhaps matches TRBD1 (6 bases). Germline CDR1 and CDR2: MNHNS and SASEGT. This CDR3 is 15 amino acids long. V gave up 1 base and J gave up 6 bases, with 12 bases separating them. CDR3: CASSEVAGVSGELFF. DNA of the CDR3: TGTGCCAGCAGTGAAGTAGCAGGGGTTTCCGGGGAGCTGTTTTTT.

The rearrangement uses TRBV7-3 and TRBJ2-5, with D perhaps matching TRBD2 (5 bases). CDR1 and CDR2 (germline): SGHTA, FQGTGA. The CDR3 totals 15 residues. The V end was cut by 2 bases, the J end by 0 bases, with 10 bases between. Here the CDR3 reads CASSLGPGNQETQYF. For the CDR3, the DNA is TGTGCCAGCAGCTTAGGTCCGGGAAACCAAGAGACCCAGTACTTC.

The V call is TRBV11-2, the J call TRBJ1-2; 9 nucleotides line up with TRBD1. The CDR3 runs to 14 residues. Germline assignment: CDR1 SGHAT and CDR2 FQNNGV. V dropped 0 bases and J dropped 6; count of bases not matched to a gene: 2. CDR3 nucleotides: TGTGCCAGCAGCTTAGAGTGGACAGGGGATGGCTACACCTTC. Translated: CASSLEWTGDGYTF. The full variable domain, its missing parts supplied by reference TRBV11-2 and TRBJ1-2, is EAGVAQSPRYKIIEKRQSVAFWCNPISGHATLYWYQQILGQGPKLLIQFQNNGVVDDSQLPKDRFSAERLKGVDSTLKIQPAKLEDSAVYLCASSLEWTGDGYTFGSGTRLTVV.

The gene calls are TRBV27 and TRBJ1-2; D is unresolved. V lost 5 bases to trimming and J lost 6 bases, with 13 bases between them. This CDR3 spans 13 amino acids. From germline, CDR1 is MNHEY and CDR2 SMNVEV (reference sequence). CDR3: CASSPAGKNGYTF. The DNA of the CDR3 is TGTGCCAGCAGTCCGGCAGGTAAAAATGGCTACACCTTC.

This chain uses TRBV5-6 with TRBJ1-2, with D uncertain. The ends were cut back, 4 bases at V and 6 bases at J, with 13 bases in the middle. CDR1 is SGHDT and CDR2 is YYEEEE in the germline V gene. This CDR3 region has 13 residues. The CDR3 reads CASSEAGIDGYTF. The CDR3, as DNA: TGTGCCAGCAGCGAGGCGGGGATCGATGGCTACACCTTC.

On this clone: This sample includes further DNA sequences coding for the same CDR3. The CDR3 region has the DNA TGTGCCAGCTCAAAAGACCGGAACACCGGGGAGCTGTTTTTT. Its protein product is CASSKDRNTGELFF. The chain links TRBV6-5 to TRBJ2-2; D ambiguous. The germline V gene encodes CDR1 MNHEY and CDR2 SVGAGI. Trimming removed 8 bases from V and 1 base from J, with 11 bases in between. The CDR3 spans 14 residues.

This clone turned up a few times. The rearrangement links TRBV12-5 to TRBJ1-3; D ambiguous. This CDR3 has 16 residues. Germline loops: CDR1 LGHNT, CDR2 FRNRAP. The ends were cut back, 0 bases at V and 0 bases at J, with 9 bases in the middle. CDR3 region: CASGLVLAGSGNTIYF. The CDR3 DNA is TGTGCTAGTGGTTTGGTATTGGCAGGCTCTGGAAACACCATATATTTT. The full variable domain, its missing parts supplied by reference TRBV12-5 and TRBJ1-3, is DARVTQTPRHKVTEMGQEVTMRCQPILGHNTVFWYRQTMMQGLELLAYFRNRAPLDDSGMPKDRFSAEMPDATLATLKIQPSEPRDSAVYFCASGLVLAGSGNTIYFGEGSWLTVV.

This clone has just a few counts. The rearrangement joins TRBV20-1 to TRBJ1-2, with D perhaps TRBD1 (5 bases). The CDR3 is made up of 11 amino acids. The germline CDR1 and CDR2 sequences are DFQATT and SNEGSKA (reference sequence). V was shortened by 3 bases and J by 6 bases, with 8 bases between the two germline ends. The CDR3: CSASGGDGYTF. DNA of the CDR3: TGCAGTGCTAGCGGGGGGGATGGCTACACCTTC.

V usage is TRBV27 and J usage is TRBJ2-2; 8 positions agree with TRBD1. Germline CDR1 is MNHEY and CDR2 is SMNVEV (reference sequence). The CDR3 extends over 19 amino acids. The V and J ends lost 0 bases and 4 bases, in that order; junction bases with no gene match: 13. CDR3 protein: CASSLSGRGLDHTTGELFF. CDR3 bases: TGTGCCAGCAGTTTATCGGGCAGGGGGCTAGACCATACCACCGGGGAGCTGTTTTTT.

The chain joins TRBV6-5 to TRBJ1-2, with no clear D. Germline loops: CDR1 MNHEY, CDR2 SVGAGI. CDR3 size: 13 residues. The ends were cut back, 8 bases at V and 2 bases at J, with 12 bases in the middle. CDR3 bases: TGTGCCAGCGGCGCCGCGTGGAACTATGGCTACACCTTC. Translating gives CASGAAWNYGYTF.

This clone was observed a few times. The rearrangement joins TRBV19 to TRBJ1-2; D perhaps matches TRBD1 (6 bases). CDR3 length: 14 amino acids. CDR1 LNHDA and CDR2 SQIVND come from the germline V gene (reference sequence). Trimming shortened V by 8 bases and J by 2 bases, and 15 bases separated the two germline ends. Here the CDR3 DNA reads TGTGCCAGTTTTACAGGGCTCCTAAACTATGGCTACACCTTC. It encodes CASFTGLLNYGYTF.

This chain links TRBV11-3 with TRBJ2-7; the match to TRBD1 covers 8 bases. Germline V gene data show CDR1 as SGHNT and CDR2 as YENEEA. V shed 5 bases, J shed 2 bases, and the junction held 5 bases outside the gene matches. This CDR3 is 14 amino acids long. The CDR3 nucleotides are TGTGCCAGCAGCGCCCCGACAGGGGCCTACGAGCAGTACTTC. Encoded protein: CASSAPTGAYEQYF.

CDR3 coding DNA: TGCAGCGTTGAAGTATACGAAAAACTGTTTTTT. This gives the protein CSVEVYEKLFF. The V and J genes are TRBV29-1 and TRBJ1-4; D unresolved. V was trimmed by 1 base and J by 8 bases, leaving 5 bases between them. There are 11 residues in the CDR3. The germline gives CDR1 SQVTM, CDR2 ANQGSEA.

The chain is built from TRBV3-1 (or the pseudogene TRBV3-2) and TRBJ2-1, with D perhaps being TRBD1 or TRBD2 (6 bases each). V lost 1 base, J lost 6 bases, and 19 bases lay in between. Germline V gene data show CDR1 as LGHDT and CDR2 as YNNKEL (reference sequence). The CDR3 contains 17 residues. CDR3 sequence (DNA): TGTGCCAGCAGCCAAGGGAGGGGGACTCCCTTCCCCAATGAGCAGTTCTTC. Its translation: CASSQGRGTPFPNEQFF.

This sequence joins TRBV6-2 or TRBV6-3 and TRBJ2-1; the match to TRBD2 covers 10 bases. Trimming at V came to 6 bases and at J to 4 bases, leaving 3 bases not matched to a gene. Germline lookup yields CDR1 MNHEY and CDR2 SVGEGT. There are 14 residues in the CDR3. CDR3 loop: CASSGLAEYNEQFF. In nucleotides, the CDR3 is TGTGCCAGCAGCGGACTAGCGGAGTACAATGAGCAGTTCTTC.

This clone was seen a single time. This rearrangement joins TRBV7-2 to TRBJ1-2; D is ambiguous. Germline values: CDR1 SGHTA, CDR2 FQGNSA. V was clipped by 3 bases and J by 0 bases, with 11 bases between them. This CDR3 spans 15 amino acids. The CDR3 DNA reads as TGTGCCAGCAGCTTTCCCGGACGTCCTAACTATGGCTACACCTTC. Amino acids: CASSFPGRPNYGYTF.